The source of this T cell receptor beta chain is a study of CD8 T cells in ankylosing spondylitis. Regarding the study as a whole: The authors found the disease-linked clones to be CD8+ and relatively rare in peripheral blood. A TCR beta motif made of fewer than ten highly homologous variants seemed typical of ankylosing spondylitis blood. Some of these motif variants have turned up before, in reports on reactive arthritis synovial fluid and blood. Disease-associated clones were reportedly significantly overrepresented in matched ankylosing spondylitis synovial fluid.

Quantitative 5'-RACE was performed with molecular barcodes, and it yielded the TCR beta libraries. TCRdb re-derived calls from the 5' RACE reads in MiXCR, one entry per CDR3 protein. Of approximately 300,000 distinct CDR3 sequences in the sample, 6.5% to 10% are singletons; the top ten hold roughly 15%. This clonotype was seen once. Its antigen is unidentified. V lost 6 bases, J lost 0 bases, and 2 bases stayed unmatched. Germline CDR1 and CDR2: DFQATT and SNEGSKA (reference sequence). The CDR3 length is 12 residues. The genes are TRBV20-1 and TRBJ2-7; 7 nucleotides align to TRBD2. The clonotype comes from a male donor with ankylosing spondylitis. Material: blood, either unsorted or a sorted T cell fraction (not recorded which). The CDR3: CSARTSSYEQYF. CDR3 sequence (DNA): TGCAGTGCCAGGACTAGCTCCTACGAGCAGTACTTC.